A single sample is the source of the 15 T cell receptor beta chains below, sequenced in a study of blood T cells in healthy people across ages. Primers used in a second PCR of roughly 7 to 11 cycles were a sample-barcoded 5' primer and a J-beta primer mix. TCRdb independently ran MiXCR on the 5' RACE reads; one entry per CDR3 protein. The profile shows 1.5 million to 2 million distinct CDR3 sequences, about 28% of them singletons. Sequences were obtained from blood. Receptors were obtained from a woman in her twenties or thirties in good health.

V gene TRBV15 combines with J gene TRBJ2-3, with TRBD2 matching over 10 bases. The length of the CDR3 is 19 residues. From germline, CDR1 is LNHNV and CDR2 YYDKDF (reference sequence). V was clipped by 2 bases and J by 6 bases; unmatched bases: 17. The CDR3 DNA reads TGTGCCACCAGCAGAAACAACCCCACCCTAGCGGGGGTGAAGGATACGCAGTATTTT. Encoded protein: CATSRNNPTLAGVKDTQYF.

Only a few counts were recorded for this clonotype. The V and J genes are TRBV20-1 and TRBJ2-6, with D hard to call. Germline-derived CDR1 and CDR2 are DFQATT and SNEGSKA (reference sequence). The germline V and J ends were trimmed by 2 bases and 0 bases, with 5 bases remaining between them. The CDR3 consists of 14 residues. CDR3 sequence (DNA): TGCAGTGCTAGACCCCACTCTGGGGCCAACGTCCTGACTTTC. It yields the protein CSARPHSGANVLTF.

This clonotype turned up a few times. V is TRBV7-2 and J is TRBJ1-2; no firm D call. The germline CDR1 and CDR2 sequences are SGHTA and FQGNSA. The V end was cut by 6 bases, the J end by 5 bases, with 16 bases between. The CDR3 runs to 14 residues. CDR3 in DNA: TGTGCCAGCAGGACGGGGAGTAATTGGTATGGCTACACCTTC. It codes for CASRTGSNWYGYTF.

This clonotype was seen many times. This sequence joins TRBV10-3 and TRBJ2-1, with 7 nucleotides matching TRBD2. This CDR3 spans 13 amino acids. The junction had 7 bases not matched to a gene; V was cut back by 8 bases and J by 6 bases. In germline, CDR1 is ENHRY, CDR2 SYGVKD. In DNA form, the CDR3 reads TGTGCCATCGCGGCGGGGGAACTCAATGAGCAGTTCTTC. Protein product: CAIAAGELNEQFF.

Remarks on this clonotype: A read error may be the cause here, since a much bigger clone is one base away. The chain has TRBV7-2 and TRBJ2-7; 9 bases are a match to TRBD1. V was pared by 5 bases and J by 5 bases, with 10 bases of the junction left unmatched. The germline V gene encodes CDR1 SGHTA and CDR2 FQGNSA. The CDR3 sequence is 15 residues long. The CDR3 DNA reads as TGTGCCAGCAGCCAGGAACAGGGGGCGTTGCACGAGCAGTACTTC. Translating it yields CASSQEQGALHEQYF.

The rearrangement uses TRBV11-2 and TRBJ2-1; TRBD2 might be the D (6 bases). The germline V gene has CDR1 SGHAT and CDR2 FQNNGV. V was pared by 5 bases and J by 6 bases, with 23 bases between. The CDR3 is 17 amino acids. CDR3 coding DNA: TGTGCCAGCAGCCGCCGCGGGGCGCAACCTCCCAGCAATGAGCAGTTCTTC. Translating it yields CASSRRGAQPPSNEQFF. Filled out from reference TRBV11-2 and TRBJ2-1, the complete variable domain reads EAGVAQSPRYKIIEKRQSVAFWCNPISGHATLYWYQQILGQGPKLLIQFQNNGVVDDSQLPKDRFSAERLKGVDSTLKIQPAKLEDSAVYLCASSRRGAQPPSNEQFFGPGTRLTVL.

V gene TRBV9 combines with J gene TRBJ2-5; 13 nucleotides line up with TRBD2. The DNA end is more similar to TRBJ2-7, so the J call may be wrong. CDR3 length: 15 amino acids. Germline V gene data show CDR1 as SGDLS and CDR2 as YYNGEE. CDR3 in amino acids: CASSVGTSGAYEQYF. DNA for the CDR3: TGTGCCAGCAGCGTTGGGACTAGCGGGGCTTACGAGCAGTACTTC.

This clonotype occurred a few times. For the CDR3, the DNA is TGTGCCAGCAGCCCGCCGGGACAGATAAATCAGCCCCAGCATTTT. Residues: CASSPPGQINQPQHF. The chain joins TRBV7-9 to TRBJ1-5, with 7 positions matching TRBD1. The V segment lost 5 bases and the J segment 4 bases; nucleotides outside the gene matches: 8. The CDR3 runs 15 residues. Germline loops: CDR1 SEHNR, CDR2 FQNEAQ (reference sequence).

V and J are TRBV5-1 and TRBJ1-2, with 8 bases lining up with TRBD1. V gave up 4 bases and J gave up 6 bases; unmatched junction bases: 8. The germline gives CDR1 SGHRS, CDR2 YFSETQ. The CDR3 is 14 amino acids. CDR3: CASSPPDRADGYTF. Written as DNA, the CDR3 is TGCGCCAGCAGCCCCCCGGACAGGGCCGATGGCTACACCTTC.

This clonotype was found a few times. The chain links TRBV6-5 to TRBJ2-7; 10 nucleotides match TRBD2. J gave up 5 bases and V 4 bases, and 17 bases lay outside the gene matches. This CDR3 spans 18 amino acids. CDR1 MNHEY and CDR2 SVGAGI come from the germline V gene. Here the CDR3 reads CASSSHASGGPRSNEQYF. CDR3 DNA sequence: TGTGCCAGCAGTTCCCATGCTAGCGGGGGCCCCCGGAGCAACGAGCAGTACTTC.

Concerning this clonotype itself: Germline is not matched at one junction end, which may reflect a read error. The V call is TRBV7-3, the J call TRBJ2-5, with a possible D match to TRBD2 (5 bases). The CDR3 consists of 17 residues. CDR1 and CDR2 from the germline V gene are SGHTA and FQGTGA. The CDR3 DNA sequence: TGTGCCTGCAGTCTAACCGGGCGAGGGCTAGTAGGGGAGACCCAGTACTTC. Encoded protein: CACSLTGRGLVGETQYF.

V and J are TRBV7-8 and TRBJ1-5; D call uncertain. Germline assignment: CDR1 SGHVS and CDR2 FQNEAQ. Trimming cost V 5 bases and J 3 bases, with 17 bases left between them. The length of the CDR3 is 16 residues. The CDR3 region is CASSPDTVRANQPQHF. CDR3 coding DNA: TGTGCCAGCAGCCCGGATACGGTGAGGGCCAATCAGCCCCAGCATTTT.

This clonotype appeared a few times. The chain couples TRBV29-1 to TRBJ2-7; TRBD1 matches at 8 bases. Trimming at V came to 3 bases and at J to 5 bases, leaving 6 bases not matched to a gene. The CDR3 is 13 amino acids. Germline V CDR1 and CDR2: SQVTM, ANQGSEA. The CDR3 here is CSVERTGSNEQYF. The CDR3 DNA sequence: TGCAGCGTTGAGAGGACAGGGTCCAACGAGCAGTACTTC.

With respect to this clonotype: A junction end diverges from the germline sequence, so it may reflect a read error. V and J are TRBV18 and TRBJ2-1; D remains unclear. The CDR3 spans 16 residues. Germline CDR1 reads KGHSH; CDR2 reads LQKENI. CDR3 loop: CAGSLVFLGFENEQFF. In nucleotides, the CDR3 is TGTGCCGGCTCACTGGTGTTTCTGGGTTTTGAAAATGAGCAGTTCTTC.

As for this clonotype: Relative to the germline gene, one junction end is altered; a read error may explain this. The chain carries TRBV7-9 and TRBJ1-2; D gene ambiguous. Germline V gives CDR1 SEHNR, CDR2 FQNEAQ (reference sequence). The CDR3 runs 12 residues. Written as DNA, the CDR3 is TGTGCCAGCAGCTATAGGGTCTATGGCTACATCTTC. As protein: CASSYRVYGYIF.